This is a list of T cell receptor beta chains from one sample in a study of OX40 agonist ivuxolimab in advanced cancers. Repertoires were generated with immunoSEQ multiplex PCR, while TCRdb's copy carries only in-frame clones and drops some. The sample has some 66,000 clones; around 88% are singletons. The specimen was CD4+ or CD8+ T cells sorted from blood, collected in a trial of the OX40 agonist ivuxolimab. These receptors were collected from an adult with an advanced solid tumor such as melanoma, head and neck, liver or kidney cancer. CDR3s include the opening cysteine and the closing phenylalanine or tryptophan. D genes are given only for firm matches. Not every row has a clone size; where given, it reads once, few, many or a size class.

J,D,V,size,DNA,CDR3
TRBJ1-5,-,TRBV30,-,TGTGCCTGGGGGGACGGCCCTAGCAATCAGCCCCAGCATTTT,CAWGDGPSNQPQHF
TRBJ1-1,-,TRBV18,-,TGTGCCAGCTCACCACAGGGACCTGAAGCTTTCTTT,CASSPQGPEAFF
TRBJ1-2,-,TRBV19,few,TGTGCCAGTAGTATGGGCGCAGGCCAGGGCTACACCTTC,CASSMGAGQGYTF
TRBJ1-2,-,TRBV5-1,-,TGCGCCAGCAGCACGGGCCTCGGGGGCTACACCTTC,CASSTGLGGYTF
TRBJ1-2,-,TRBV5-1,-,TGCGCCAGCAGCTTGGTCTCGGAAAACTATGGCTACACCTTC,CASSLVSENYGYTF
TRBJ2-7,-,TRBV10-3,-,TGTGCCATCAGTCCCCAACAACAACGGTACGAGCAGTACTTC,CAISPQQQRYEQYF
TRBJ1-2,-,TRBV15,-,TGTGCCACCCGAGACAGAGAGAACTATGGCTACACCTTC,CATRDRENYGYTF
TRBJ1-3,TRBD1,TRBV5-1,-,TGCGCCAGCAGCGACGGACAGGGGGCGGCTGGAAACACCATATATTTT,CASSDGQGAAGNTIYF
TRBJ1-6,-,TRBV5-1,-,TGCGCCAGCAGCTTGGGGGGCTCCAGTTCACCCCTCCACTTT,CASSLGGSSSPLHF
TRBJ1-5,-,TRBV6-6,few,TGTGCCAGCAGTTACTCAGGGGCCAATCAGCCCCAGCATTTT,CASSYSGANQPQHF